This entry features one T cell receptor beta chain sequence. The antigen is undetermined. Carried by the TCR beta cDNA libraries were unique molecular identifiers. TCRdb passed the PCR reads through MiXCR, listing each CDR3 protein once. This table holds 600,000 to 750,000 distinct CDR3 sequences, over 45% found once. The data derive from a study of post-analysis software for immune sequencing data. About the research overall: Recorded disease courses covered relapsing-remitting, secondary progressive and progressive-relapsing multiple sclerosis. Some patients had no subtype annotation. Whole-study results and caveats: In multiple sclerosis, normalized Chao1 diversity was significantly below that of controls.

The sequenced sample consisted of blood. This receptor was obtained from a girl aged 2-9 years with multiple sclerosis.

The CDR3, as DNA: TGCAGCGCCGAGTGGACGGACTACAATGAGCAGTTCTTC. Protein product: CSAEWTDYNEQFF. The V and J genes are TRBV29-1 and TRBJ2-1; no reliable D call. The CDR3 has 13 residues. V was cut by 7 bases and J by 3 bases, with 13 bases left in between. CDR1 is SQVTM, CDR2 ANQGSEA, per germline.